This record looks at one T cell receptor (beta chain) sequence and its context. Its matching antigen is unknown. Listed TCR primers, together with previously described methods, were used for the bulk TCR libraries. TCRdb fed the PCR reads into MiXCR, producing one record per CDR3 protein. The data show about 640,000 distinct CDR3 sequences, just under 20% seen once. Sorting defined naive CD8 T cells as CD8+CD4-CCR7+CD45RA+. This record belongs to a study of molecular identifiers for immune sequencing clone quantification. Study-wide results and limits: Clones with over 20 RNA copies captured over 97% of effector molecules but under 1% of naive ones. Reportedly, one cell's Jurkat TCR RNA was detected within one million naive CD8 cells.

The sequenced sample was naive CD8+ T cells from blood, with Jurkat cell RNA spiked in. The sample's subset: FACS-sorted CD8+CD4-CCR7+CD45RA+ naive T cells. This receptor was obtained from a human donor in good health. Some libraries in this study had Jurkat cell RNA spiked in.

The CDR3 coding sequence is TGTGCCAGCGGGCTAGCCCCCGGACAGAACTATGGCTACACCTTC. Translating gives CASGLAPGQNYGYTF. V and J are TRBV6-2 or TRBV6-3 and TRBJ1-2; D is possibly TRBD1 (6 bases). This CDR3 is built from 15 residues. The germline V gene has CDR1 MNHEY and CDR2 SVGEGT. V dropped 8 bases and J dropped 2 bases, with 18 bases sitting between them.